Below are 32 T cell receptor beta chains sequenced from a single sample in a study of radiotherapy plus CTLA-4 blockade in lung cancer. Clones were sequenced by immunoSEQ multiplex PCR, and TCRdb holds only the in-frame ones, with some missing. The sample has around 30,000 clones; around 75% are singletons. Sequencing used peripheral blood, obtained from a patient treated with radiotherapy plus ipilimumab. The receptors were sampled from a human donor with non-small cell lung cancer that progressed on radiotherapy plus ipilimumab.

V gene TRBV7-6 combines with J gene TRBJ2-7; D not resolved. Per germline, CDR1 SGHVS and CDR2 FNYEAQ. This CDR3 spans 13 amino acids. The V end was cut by 0 bases, the J end by 4 bases, with 7 bases between. The CDR3 nucleotides read TGTGCCAGCAGCTTAGCGACGAGGTACGAGCAGTACTTC. It specifies CASSLATRYEQYF.

The V and J genes are TRBV6-5 and TRBJ2-1; 8 nucleotides agree with TRBD1. The germline V gene has CDR1 MNHEY and CDR2 SVGAGI. V was clipped by 6 bases and J by 7 bases; unmatched bases: 2. This CDR3 has 12 amino acids. The DNA for the CDR3 is TGTGCCAGCAGCGGACAGGGAAATGAGCAGTTCTTC. Amino acid sequence: CASSGQGNEQFF.

The rearrangement joins TRBV6-1 to TRBJ2-7; TRBD2 aligns across 9 bases. V was pared by 6 bases and J by 0 bases, with 6 bases of the junction left unmatched. Germline V gene lookup returns CDR1 MNHNS and CDR2 SASEGT. The CDR3 extends over 15 amino acids. The CDR3 DNA reads TGTGCCAGCAGCCCAAGCGGGGGGAGCTCCTACGAGCAGTACTTC. Amino acids: CASSPSGGSSYEQYF.

The CDR3: CASSSARELFF. CDR3 nucleotide sequence: TGTGCCAGCAGCTCCGCCCGGGAGCTGTTTTTT. V is TRBV13 and J is TRBJ2-2; no definite D call. The CDR3 covers 11 residues. Germline CDR1 reads PRHDT; CDR2 reads FYEKMQ (reference sequence). The germline V and J ends were trimmed by 4 bases and 9 bases, with 6 bases remaining between them.

V gene TRBV18 combines with J gene TRBJ2-7; weak D call: TRBD1 (6 bases). Trimming took 3 bases from V and 4 from J, leaving 10 bases between them. The germline gives CDR1 KGHSH, CDR2 LQKENI. This CDR3 contains 13 residues. CDR3 loop: CASSPTTGYEQYF. CDR3 sequence (DNA): TGTGCCAGCTCACCTACTACAGGGTACGAGCAGTACTTC.

This chain links TRBV2 with TRBJ2-7; weak D call: TRBD1 (6 bases). Germline CDR1 SNHLY, CDR2 FYNNEI. Trimming removed 3 bases at V and 4 bases at J, with 13 bases between. The CDR3 extends over 14 amino acids. The CDR3 nucleotides are TGTGCCAGCAGTGACGGACAGTGGCAATACGAGCAGTACTTC. This codes for CASSDGQWQYEQYF.

This clone was seen only once. The chain combines TRBV4-1 with TRBJ2-3; 8 bases agree with TRBD1. V was pared by 0 bases and J by 1 base, with 3 bases of the junction left unmatched. Germline CDR1 and CDR2: MGHRA and YSYEKL. This CDR3 is built from 16 residues. The CDR3 loop is CASSQDKGQGTDTQYF. The CDR3 nucleotides are TGCGCCAGCAGCCAAGATAAGGGACAGGGCACAGATACGCAGTATTTT.

A single count supports this clone. The chain couples TRBV4-1 to TRBJ2-1; D is possibly TRBD1 (5 bases). The CDR3 totals 13 residues. Per germline, CDR1 MGHRA and CDR2 YSYEKL. Trimming cost V 1 base and J 5 bases, with 6 bases left between them. DNA for the CDR3: TGCGCCAGCAGCCAAGTAGGGGACAATGAGCAGTTCTTC. Its protein product is CASSQVGDNEQFF.

This chain uses TRBV9 with TRBJ2-1; 10 positions match TRBD2. V lost 4 bases, J lost 3 bases, and 4 bases stayed unmatched. The CDR3 length is 15 residues. Germline V gives CDR1 SGDLS, CDR2 YYNGEE. CDR3 loop: CASSPSGGLYNEQFF. CDR3 coding DNA: TGTGCCAGCAGCCCTAGCGGGGGACTCTACAATGAGCAGTTCTTC.

This chain connects TRBV10-2 to TRBJ2-7; 8 nucleotides align to TRBD2. The CDR3 runs to 15 residues. Germline CDR1 WSHSY, CDR2 SAAADI. With V trimmed by 8 bases and J by 0 bases, 9 bases remained unmatched. CDR3 residues: CASQELAASSYEQYF. CDR3 nucleotide sequence: TGCGCCAGCCAGGAACTAGCGGCAAGCTCCTACGAGCAGTACTTC.

V is TRBV28 and J is TRBJ1-2; D gene unclear. The CDR3 length is 12 residues. CDR1 is MDHEN and CDR2 is SYDVKM in the germline V gene. With 6 bases removed from V and 4 bases from J, the gap between germline ends came to 9 bases. The CDR3 DNA reads TGTGCCAGCAGGCCTGACCCCTATGGCTACACCTTC. Amino acids: CASRPDPYGYTF.

V usage is TRBV18 and J usage is TRBJ2-1; TRBD2 agrees at 8 bases. V shed 2 bases, J shed 2 bases, and the junction held 2 bases outside the gene matches. The CDR3 has 15 amino acids. The germline V gene encodes CDR1 KGHSH and CDR2 LQKENI. DNA of the CDR3: TGTGCCAGCTCACCAACTAGCGGAACCTACAATGAGCAGTTCTTC. It specifies CASSPTSGTYNEQFF.

The rearrangement uses TRBV4-1 and TRBJ2-7, with D possibly called TRBD1 or TRBD2 (5 bases each). CDR3 length: 13 residues. Trimming took off 1 base at V and 4 bases at J, with 8 bases between the two ends. Per germline, CDR1 MGHRA and CDR2 YSYEKL. The CDR3 bases are TGCGCCAGCAGCCAAGGAGGGGCTTACGAGCAGTACTTC. It encodes CASSQGGAYEQYF.

The chain uses TRBV28 and TRBJ1-3; D unclear. The V end was cut by 4 bases, the J end by 0 bases, with 13 bases between. CDR1 is MDHEN and CDR2 is SYDVKM in the germline V gene. There are 16 residues in the CDR3. CDR3 nucleotide sequence: TGTGCCAGCAGTTCCCCGGGCCTTTTCTCTGGAAACACCATATATTTT. This translates into CASSSPGLFSGNTIYF.

V gene TRBV7-8 combines with J gene TRBJ2-1, with D possibly being TRBD2 (5 bases). CDR3 length: 13 residues. Germline-derived CDR1 and CDR2 are SGHVS and FQNEAQ. Between the trimmed V and J ends, which lost 4 bases and 8 bases, there was a span of 12 bases. The CDR3 bases are TGTGCCAGCAGCTCCCCGGCGAGGGATGAGCAGTTCTTC. Protein sequence: CASSSPARDEQFF.

The J gene is TRBJ2-1, the V gene TRBV2; a possible D gene is TRBD2 (6 bases). Trimming left V 10 bases short and J 7 bases short, with 17 bases between. CDR3 length: 13 residues. CDR1 and CDR2 from the germline V gene are SNHLY and FYNNEI. CDR3 region: CATYSSETNEQFF. Here the CDR3 DNA reads TGTGCCACCTATTCTAGCGAGACTAATGAGCAGTTCTTC.

V is TRBV19 and J is TRBJ2-5; D remains unclear. The CDR3 consists of 14 residues. Germline loops: CDR1 LNHDA, CDR2 SQIVND (reference sequence). The ends were cut back, 4 bases at V and 0 bases at J, with 9 bases in the middle. In DNA, the CDR3 is TGTGCCAGTAGTAGAGAACTGTACCAAGAGACCCAGTACTTC. This codes for CASSRELYQETQYF.

This chain uses TRBV4-2 with TRBJ2-3; the match to TRBD2 covers 8 bases. This CDR3 region has 18 residues. V was clipped by 1 base and J by 2 bases; unmatched bases: 11. Looked up from germline, CDR1 is LGHNA and CDR2 is YNFKEQ. This CDR3 reads CASSQASGPGGTTDTQYF. The CDR3 DNA sequence: TGTGCCAGCAGCCAAGCTTCAGGTCCGGGGGGGACCACAGATACGCAGTATTTT.

The V and J genes are TRBV29-1 and TRBJ2-7, with D maybe TRBD1 (6 bases). The V gene lost 2 bases and the J gene lost 7 bases, with 9 bases spanning the gap. The CDR3 sequence is 11 residues long. The germline CDR1 and CDR2 sequences are SQVTM and ANQGSEA. The CDR3 DNA is TGCAGCGTTGAATCAGGGGATGAGCAGTACTTC. The encoded protein is CSVESGDEQYF.

The chain combines TRBV30 with TRBJ1-6; D is undetermined. Per the germline V gene, CDR1 is GTSNPN and CDR2 is SVGIG (reference sequence). Trimming shortened V by 0 bases and J by 5 bases, and 14 bases separated the two germline ends. There are 16 residues in the CDR3. CDR3 in amino acids: CAWSVRWFGDNSPLHF. The CDR3 DNA reads as TGTGCCTGGAGTGTACGGTGGTTCGGTGATAATTCACCCCTCCACTTT.

The V and J genes are TRBV7-2 and TRBJ2-5; 11 positions match TRBD2. The trim removed 4 bases at V and 5 bases at J, leaving 9 bases unmatched. Germline CDR1 is SGHTA and CDR2 is FQGNSA. The CDR3 is 16 amino acids. The CDR3 reads CASSSIASGGRETQYF. CDR3 DNA sequence: TGTGCCAGCAGCTCTATCGCTAGCGGGGGGAGGGAGACCCAGTACTTC.

This sequence joins TRBV7-2 and TRBJ2-1; D is possibly TRBD1 (6 bases). The germline V gene has CDR1 SGHTA and CDR2 FQGNSA. This CDR3 comprises 14 residues. Trimming stripped 2 bases from V and 4 bases from J, with 9 bases between. CDR3 protein: CASSLSGAYNEQFF. Written as DNA, the CDR3 is TGTGCCAGCAGCTTATCAGGGGCATACAATGAGCAGTTCTTC.

CDR3 nucleotides: TGTGCCAGCAGTTTAGGGGACGCCTGGCAATGGTACTTC. Translating it yields CASSLGDAWQWYF. This chain links TRBV28 with TRBJ2-7; D tentatively fits TRBD1 or TRBD2 (5 bases each). CDR3 length: 13 amino acids. Germline V gene sequence: CDR1 MDHEN, CDR2 SYDVKM. V was cut by 2 bases and J by 12 bases, with 17 bases left in between.

V is TRBV11-2 and J is TRBJ2-1, with D possibly being TRBD2 (6 bases). The CDR3 covers 14 residues. V was cut by 4 bases and J by 9 bases, with 16 bases left in between. The germline gives CDR1 SGHAT, CDR2 FQNNGV. The CDR3, as DNA: TGTGCCAGCAGCTCGAGCGGGTTTTTGGTTGAGCAGTTCTTC. Translated, it gives CASSSSGFLVEQFF.

The chain couples TRBV9 to TRBJ2-7; 10 positions agree with TRBD2. The CDR3 runs 15 residues. CDR1 is SGDLS and CDR2 is YYNGEE in the germline V gene. The V gene end was trimmed by 0 bases and the J gene end by 2 bases; junction bases not matched to a gene: 2. The CDR3 DNA is TGTGCCAGCAGCGTAGCTGGGACTAGCGCCTACGAGCAGTACTTC. Translated: CASSVAGTSAYEQYF.

The V call is TRBV2, the J call TRBJ2-4, with unresolved D. There are 11 residues in the CDR3. Germline values: CDR1 SNHLY, CDR2 FYNNEI. V was pared by 7 bases and J by 6 bases, with 7 bases between. The DNA of the CDR3 is TGTGCCAGCACCGCAGGAAACATTCAGTACTTC. The encoded protein is CASTAGNIQYF.

The CDR3 bases are TGTGCCAGCAGCCAAAATAAGGCTGGGGCCAACGTCCTGACTTTC. It yields the protein CASSQNKAGANVLTF. The chain combines TRBV16 with TRBJ2-6; D not certain. Germline V gene sequence: CDR1 KGHSY, CDR2 FQNENV. V lost 2 bases to trimming and J lost 2 bases, with 7 bases between them. This CDR3 region has 15 residues.

CDR3 in DNA: TGTGCCAGCAGCTTGGAGACAGGCAATCAGCCCCAGCATTTT. It yields the protein CASSLETGNQPQHF. The chain carries TRBV5-5 and TRBJ1-5; weak D call: TRBD1 (5 bases). V gave up 0 bases and J gave up 2 bases, with 6 bases separating them. This CDR3 has 14 amino acids. CDR1 and CDR2 from the germline V gene are SGHKS and YYEKEE (reference sequence). The variable domain in full, completed from reference TRBV5-5 and TRBJ1-5, reads DAGVTQSPTHLIKTRGQQVTLRCSPISGHKSVSWYQQVLGQGPQFIFQYYEKEERGRGNFPDRFSARQFPNYSSELNVNALLLGDSALYLCASSLETGNQPQHFGDGTRLSIL.

The chain recombines TRBV6-6 with TRBJ1-2; 7 nucleotides align to TRBD1. The CDR3 is made up of 12 amino acids. The V gene's germline CDR1 is MNHNY and CDR2 SVGAGI (reference sequence). V lost 11 bases, J lost 3 bases, and 6 bases stayed unmatched. As DNA, the CDR3 is TGTGCCTTAGGGGGCGCCCACTATGGCTACACCTTC. Translation: CALGGAHYGYTF.

This rearrangement joins TRBV7-9 to TRBJ2-1; the D is unclear. The CDR3 spans 13 residues. Trimming left V 3 bases short and J 6 bases short, with 9 bases between. Per the germline V gene, CDR1 is SEHNR and CDR2 is FQNEAQ (reference sequence). DNA for the CDR3: TGTGCCAGCAGCTTCGGTGGAAGCAATGAGCAGTTCTTC. Its translation is CASSFGGSNEQFF.

V and J are TRBV2 and TRBJ2-7, with 9 nucleotides matching TRBD1. The germline gives CDR1 SNHLY, CDR2 FYNNEI. The CDR3 extends over 14 amino acids. V gave up 6 bases and J gave up 5 bases; unmatched junction bases: 8. CDR3 sequence reads: CASRDRGGLHEQYF. The CDR3 region has the DNA TGTGCCAGCAGAGACAGGGGGGGTCTCCACGAGCAGTACTTC.

The V call is TRBV18, the J call TRBJ1-1; D gene unclear. Germline V gene lookup returns CDR1 KGHSH and CDR2 LQKENI. The CDR3 runs 12 residues. V was clipped by 4 bases and J by 3 bases, with 6 bases between them. In DNA, the CDR3 is TGTGCCAGCTCACGTAGCTACACTGAAGCTTTCTTT. Its translation: CASSRSYTEAFF.